This TCR beta chain stems from a study of cytomegalovirus exposure and HLA in healthy donors (dated by TCRdb to 2015 to 2018). Background for the entire study: In an earlier analysis of some 550 of the donors, around 300 Gb of sequence data and 100 million or so unique TCR beta sequences from about 179 million T cells were reported. An early release covering approximately 600 HLA-typed donors comprised approximately 300 gigabases of sequencing data and roughly 85 million unique TCR sequences. Among the roughly 380 genotyped donors, about 85% belonged to the genetic ancestry cluster associated with self-reported Caucasian donors. The study aimed to test whether signatures of past pathogen exposure could be identified by cataloging public T cell receptors. The T cell repertoires of 666 subjects were profiled by immunosequencing and related to cytomegalovirus serostatus. In addition to the first cohort of 666 subjects, a separate validation cohort of some 120 different subjects was used. To predict cytomegalovirus infection status, the study brought together high-throughput TCR immunosequencing, statistical association of individual TCRs with disease status, and machine learning. In a later analysis, previously published TCR beta repertoires from 500 to 750 donors were re-analyzed and high-resolution HLA genotyping was added so that TCR occurrence patterns could be studied. Rather than using new phenotypic data, the later analysis identified candidate immune exposures from TCR beta sequences and from how often those sequences occurred across donors. To decide whether each TCR beta V gene segment behaved as functional or pseudogenic, an earlier analysis of some 580 of the donors relied on high-throughput TCR beta sequencing. Donor age, sex, ethnicity and CMV serostatus were compiled together with the repertoire data. A later genetic analysis took genome-wide SNP genotypes for about 55% of the 666 donors and used that subset as a discovery cohort. Every repertoire in the discovery cohort had been generated on one and the same sequencing platform. Class I and class II HLA loci were covered by the typing at four-digit resolution. The number of donors typed differed by locus, with about 629-630 for A, B, C, DRB1 and DQB1, 522 for DQA1, 600 to 610 for DPA1, and over 400 for DPB1. Because of strong linkage in the cohort, five DR-DQ haplotypes were treated as single units for association and clustering. Among some 400 genotyped donors of the cohort, an average of about 240,000 unique TCR beta nucleotide sequences were sequenced per donor, roughly 20% of them non-productive. The paper as a whole reports these results and caveats: Immune exposure information for the cohort was limited to CMV serostatus. In a later analysis, HLA-associated TCR beta chains were found to be more clonally expanded and to have lower generation probabilities than equally common non-associated chains. Cytomegalovirus status was reported to be diagnosed by the classifier with high specificity and sensitivity in both the original and validation cohorts. Because some donors lacked HLA typing at each locus, the association tests relied only on the typed subset. The presence/absence analyses assumed that sequencing depth was roughly uniform across donors, and that assumption may not be true. At a false discovery rate of 0.05, a later analysis linked about 17,000 TCR beta sequences to specific HLA alleles. In vitro tests confirmed that a few of the cytomegalovirus-associated TCR beta chains recognize cytomegalovirus antigens. Correlated functional status among segregating V segments might be attributable to linkage disequilibrium, but an unknown experimental factor could not be ruled out. A later analysis found that TCR association rates varied across HLA loci, with DRB1 alleles showing the most associated TCRs and HLA-C alleles the fewest. In a later genetic analysis, a missense DCLRE1C variant was associated with V-gene and J-gene trimming of TCR beta chains, and the association was replicated in an independent cohort. Most TCR sequences were seen in very few donors, while some public TCRs were found in many individuals. Compared with the roughly 670-donor mean, donors in an Asian-associated ancestry cluster had fewer N-insertions in productive TCRs, according to a later genetic analysis. Several of the top co-occurrence clusters appeared to be linked to parvovirus B19, influenza, CMV and Epstein-Barr virus, according to a later analysis. Some IMGT-functional V segments, including TRBV6-2 and TRBV6-3, could not be told apart with the 87-base-pair reads, so those segments were excluded. A cluster of highly shared sequence variants was judged likely to be a technical artifact of the sequencing pipeline. The authors suggested that the approach could potentially be extended to other disease states and immunological phenotypes. A further reported finding was that TCR beta sequences accurately predicted the HLA-A and HLA-B alleles for most subjects in the first cohort. When HLA alleles, especially DR and DQ, strongly co-occurred, TCR associations were difficult to assign to individual alleles. In the study, approximately 160 TCR beta chains were listed as associated with cytomegalovirus. Some 16 rarely observed V segments, including chromosome 9 orphons, were excluded from the earlier analysis of about 600 of the donors because counts were too low. In a later analysis, most CMV-associated TCR beta chains were found to appear HLA-restricted, with HLA associations seemingly driven largely by CMV exposure. In this cohort, only TCR beta chains were sequenced, and detectable features were limited by the absence of alpha or paired-chain data. An earlier analysis of some 560 of the donors showed that most TCR beta V segments appeared in productive rearrangements either about 87% or about 30% of the time, which broadly matched IMGT annotations.

The cohort comprised under 700 healthy bone marrow donors. At the time of sampling, all cohort members were nominally healthy, though unrecorded immune exposures were likely present. The donor tested CMV seronegative, placing the donor among the 350 to 400 seronegative members of the cohort. Each donor provided a peripheral blood sample, and peripheral blood mononuclear cells were used for TCR beta sequencing. Genomic DNA extraction from the blood cell samples was performed with the Qiagen DNeasy Blood Extraction Kit. The receptor library was made with the immunoSEQ multiplex PCR assay. For the multiplex PCR, a mixture combining 60 forward primers for TCR Vbeta segments and 13 reverse primers for TCR Jbeta segments was used. Amplification of the CDR3 region of rearranged TCR beta genes was performed with a multiplex PCR assay on genomic DNA. On the Illumina HiSeq System, the amplified TCR beta libraries were sequenced as 87-base-pair reads. As for how the authors treated the data: A later analysis tallied roughly 80 million unique TCR beta chains across the 660 or so repertoires, and about 12 million of those chains were shared by two or more donors. To remove PCR and sequencing errors, raw reads were error-corrected and collapsed into unique sequences using a nearest-neighbor algorithm that merged closely related sequences. To assign V, D and J gene segments, CDR3 sequences were aligned to IMGT reference sequences. For a sequence to be retained, a match of at least six nucleotides to both a V gene segment and a J gene segment was required. Rearrangements were called productive when the CDR3 lacked stop codons and stayed in frame with V and J; all others were non-productive. Following IMGT convention, CDR3 was defined as the stretch from the second conserved V-encoded cysteine to the conserved J-encoded phenylalanine. In an earlier analysis of 550 to 650 of the donors, sequences lacking an unambiguous match to a single V gene segment were excluded. In an earlier analysis of about 590 of the donors, a V segment was called functional when productive rearrangements were above 56.7%, and segregating when the standard deviation between donors exceeded 5%. A statistical classification framework was developed to diagnose cytomegalovirus status using the catalog of TCR beta chain sequences. V and J gene assignment, in a later analysis, came from comparing TCR nucleotide sequences with IMGT/GENE-DB human TR gene sequences. The TCRdist pipeline was used in a later analysis to assign CDR3 sequences and most-parsimonious VDJ recombination scenarios. In a later analysis, each TCR beta chain was defined by its CDR3 amino acid sequence together with its V-gene family, and reads without a unique V-gene family were excluded. As a way to deal with suspected cross-contamination and a sequencing artifact, a later analysis dropped 450 to 600 nucleotide sequences that were highly shared and had low generation probability. A later analysis calculated a clonal expansion index for each public chain from normalized within-repertoire ranks of inferred template counts. In a later analysis, generation probabilities were computed with a VDJ recombination model fitted to out-of-frame rearrangements, and the resulting probabilities were checked against IGoR. In a later analysis, hypergeometric tests were used to score TCR-TCR, TCR-HLA and TCR-CMV co-occurrence, with a repertoire-size bias correction applied to TCR pairs. In a later analysis, false discovery rates were estimated by permuting HLA or CMV assignments 20 times. A later analysis grouped co-occurring TCRs with DBSCAN, adding TCRdist sequence similarity when clustering within HLA-allele-positive subsets. For co-occurrence clustering, repertoires with fewer than 30,000 or more than 120,000 public chains were excluded, along with roughly 5 repertoires with anomalous nucleotide sharing. TCRdb mirrors the immuneACCESS table, restricted to in-frame sequences. Some clones are absent from its copies; in checked studies, under half trace to an unresolved V gene, and the reason for the others is unknown. D and trimming come from the DNA, and the V and J calls and clone size come from that table. Here the sample has some 190,000 clones; about 81% occur a single time. The top ten clonotypes cover approximately 1.5% of the sample.

CDR1 is given as WSHSY and CDR2 as SAAADI, both from the germline V gene. From V the trimming removes 6 bases and from J it removes 1 base, while the gene matches leave 6 bases of the junction unaccounted for. Including cysteine and phenylalanine, the CDR3 has 14 amino acids. Solely the CDR3 DNA is kept, with 42 bases framed from the first base. A word on this clone: What this receptor recognizes is not known. No base qualities exist here, and no much larger clone lies one base off it.

The TCR originated in a man aged 35-49 years in good health and CMV-seronegative. The rearranged segments are TRBV10-2 and TRBJ2-7, with 7 bases matching TRBD1. Specimen: PBMCs. The DNA sequence is as follows: TGCGCCAGCAGCCTACCGGGACAGTCCTACGAGCAGTACTTC. It encodes CASSLPGQSYEQYF.